This is a list of T cell receptor beta chains from one sample in a study of technical replicates of blood from a handful of donors. The assay was immunoSEQ multiplex PCR, and TCRdb's table has in-frame clones only and misses some. The table lists fewer than 95,000 clones, 94% of them singletons, with approximately 0.25% in the top ten. What was sequenced was T cells isolated from PBMCs. These receptors were obtained from a human donor in good health. The conserved cysteine and the conserved F or W are not part of the CDR3 here.

v_call cdr3_aa
TRBV27 ASSLLLGGGSYEQY
TRBV9 ASSVLVDSYNEQF
TRBV18 ASSRTGGDFYEQY
TRBV28 ASEGRGGEQF
TRBV4-1 ASSQDKGGGTRAF
TRBV19 ATRRDRDYNSPLH
TRBV30 AWSSGGRTDTQY
TRBV7-9 ASSFFKGPTDVLT
TRBV6-5 ASSQGLGYT
TRBV7-9 ASSLGQFKIGETQY
TRBV4-2 ASSQVPGTGANQPQH
TRBV27 ASGAAAVWAGELF
TRBV10-1 ASSESDSLGYEQY
TRBV28 ASSSWTTSGEQY
TRBV30 AWSVQDSDSGGNTEAF
TRBV27 ASSLYRGSGYT
TRBV7-2 ASSGGTSFHNEQF
TRBV12-5 ASGLVSRHSYGYT
TRBV30 AWSLQEGSNEQF
TRBV6-1 ASGSEVGQPQH
TRBV2 ASSDDSHNNSPLH
TRBV13 ASSLGQATNEKLF
TRBV7-6 ASSLRLAGISTDTQY
TRBV6-1 ASSPQRDHQPQH
TRBV7-2 ASSLGLASSNEQF
TRBV7-9 ASSRRLAGTQETQY
TRBV19 ASSWTDSYEQY
TRBV28 ASSPLAGGHGTQY
TRBV18 ASSPQDSTQY
TRBV7-9 AIEPTGETQY
TRBV28 ASSSPWEQY
TRBV4-1 ASRQGQGATNEKLF